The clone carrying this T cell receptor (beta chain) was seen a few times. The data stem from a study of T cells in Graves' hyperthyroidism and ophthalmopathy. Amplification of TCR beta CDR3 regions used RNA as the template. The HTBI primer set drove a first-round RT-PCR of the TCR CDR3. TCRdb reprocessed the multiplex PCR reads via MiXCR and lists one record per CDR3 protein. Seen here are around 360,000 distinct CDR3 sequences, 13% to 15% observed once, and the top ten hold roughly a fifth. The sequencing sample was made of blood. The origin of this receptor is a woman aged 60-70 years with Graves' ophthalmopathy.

The CDR3 coding sequence is TGTGCCAGCAGCTTAGTATATAGTAGAAGCGATGAGCAGTTCTTC. Its translation: CASSLVYSRSDEQFF. This chain uses TRBV7-8 with TRBJ2-1; D is unclear. The CDR3 spans 15 residues. Looked up from germline, CDR1 is SGHVS and CDR2 is FQNEAQ. Trimming cost V 1 base and J 8 bases, with 15 bases left between them.